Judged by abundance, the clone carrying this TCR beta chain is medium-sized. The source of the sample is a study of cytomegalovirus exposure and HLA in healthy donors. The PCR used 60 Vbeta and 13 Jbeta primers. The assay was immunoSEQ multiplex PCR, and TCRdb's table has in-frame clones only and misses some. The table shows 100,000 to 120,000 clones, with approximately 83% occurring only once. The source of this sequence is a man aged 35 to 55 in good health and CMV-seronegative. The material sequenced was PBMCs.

The CDR3 DNA follows: TGTGCCAGCAGTGACTCAGGGGTCGGTGAGCAGTTCTTC. Residues: CASSDSGVGEQFF. The chain links TRBV6-4 to TRBJ2-1, with TRBD1 as a possible D gene (5 bases). Trimming removed 0 bases from V and 9 bases from J, with 9 bases in between. The CDR3 is made up of 13 amino acids. Germline-derived CDR1 and CDR2 are MRHNA and SNTAGT.